The rows below give T cell receptor beta chains drawn from one sample of a study of T cells in Graves' hyperthyroidism and ophthalmopathy. TCRdb re-called the multiplex PCR reads through MiXCR, storing one row per CDR3 protein. The table has more than 500,000 distinct CDR3 sequences, about 16% seen once. Sequenced sample: blood. The receptor source for this set is a young woman with Graves' ophthalmopathy. The CDR3 runs from the conserved cysteine through the conserved F or W. D genes are given only for firm matches. Clone size appears in some rows only: once, few, many, or a class for an expanded clone.

d_call	v_call	j_call	clone_size	cdr3_aa	cdr3_nt
TRBD1	TRBV15	TRBJ2-5	few	CATSRAGTGEETQYF	TGTGCCACCAGCAGAGCCGGGACAGGGGAAGAGACCCAGTACTTC
NA	TRBV9	TRBJ2-1	NA	CASSARNNPRGWDEQFF	TGTGCCAGCAGCGCAAGGAACAACCCACGTGGTTGGGATGAGCAGTTCTTC
NA	TRBV18	TRBJ1-1	many	CASSPGGAPEAFF	TGTGCCAGCTCACCAGGAGGGGCTCCTGAAGCTTTCTTT
TRBD2	TRBV5-1	TRBJ2-1	many	CASSLGLASGGEQFF	TGCGCCAGCAGCCTGGGACTAGCGAGTGGGGGTGAGCAGTTCTTC
NA	TRBV15	TRBJ1-2	NA	CATSRDLGDGYTF	TGTGCCACCAGCAGAGATCTGGGGGATGGCTACACCTTC
NA	TRBV9	TRBJ1-5	NA	CASGPVNQPQHF	TGTGCCAGCGGTCCAGTCAATCAGCCCCAGCATTTT
TRBD2	TRBV6-1	TRBJ2-3	many	CASRGSGRRLDSLTDTQYF	TGTGCCAGCAGGGGGAGCGGGAGGAGACTAGATTCCCTCACAGATACGCAGTATTTT
NA	TRBV12-3/TRBV12-4	TRBJ2-7	NA	CASSFGSEQYF	TGTGCCAGCAGTTTTGGGAGCGAGCAGTACTTC
TRBD2	TRBV30	TRBJ2-3	many	CAWRPGRLAGGTDTQYF	TGTGCCTGGAGGCCGGGCCGTCTGGCGGGGGGCACAGATACGCAGTATTTT
TRBD2	TRBV5-1	TRBJ2-1	many	CASSLIAGAGYNEQFF	TGCGCCAGCAGCTTGATAGCGGGAGCGGGCTACAATGAGCAGTTCTTC
NA	TRBV15	TRBJ2-7	NA	CATSRQGVQYF	TGTGCCACCAGCAGACAGGGAGTGCAGTACTTC
NA	TRBV29-1	TRBJ1-1	NA	CRGGFGTEAFF	TGCCGAGGGGGATTTGGGACTGAAGCTTTCTTT
TRBD2	TRBV20-1	TRBJ2-1	many	CSATGLAYEQFF	TGCAGTGCTACCGGACTAGCGTATGAGCAGTTCTTC
TRBD2	TRBV3-1	TRBJ2-5	many	CASSRTSGRSKTQYF	TGTGCCAGCAGCCGGACTAGCGGGAGGTCGAAGACCCAGTACTTC
TRBD1	TRBV18	TRBJ2-3	many	CASSPSAQGARTDTQYF	TGTGCCAGCTCACCATCAGCACAGGGGGCGCGGACAGATACGCAGTATTTT
TRBD1	TRBV18	TRBJ2-7	many	CASSPRTGAYEQYF	TGTGCCAGCTCACCCCGGACAGGGGCCTACGAGCAGTACTTC
TRBD2	TRBV2	TRBJ2-3	many	CASSPYLAGGHTQYF	TGTGCCAGCAGTCCCTACCTAGCGGGAGGCCATACGCAGTATTTT
TRBD1	TRBV4-3	TRBJ2-1	few	CASSQDGTGPKYNEQLF	TGCGCCAGCAGCCAAGATGGGACAGGGCCAAAGTACAATGAGCAGCTCTTC
NA	TRBV11-2	TRBJ2-3	many	CASSLDLGDTQYF	TGTGCCAGCAGCTTAGACTTGGGTGATACGCAGTATTTT
NA	TRBV11-3	TRBJ2-2	NA	CASSLERTARTGELFF	TGTGCCAGCAGCTTAGAGAGGACAGCCCGAACCGGGGAGCTGTTTTTT
NA	TRBV12-3/TRBV12-4	TRBJ1-1	many	CASTTRDSVEAFF	TGTGCCAGCACCACCAGGGACTCGGTTGAAGCTTTCTTT
TRBD1	TRBV11-1	TRBJ2-7	NA	CASTRTGALEQYF	TGTGCCAGCACTCGGACAGGGGCCCTGGAGCAGTACTTC
TRBD1	TRBV5-1	TRBJ2-1	NA	CASSASGTGSYNEQFF	TGCGCCAGCAGCGCATCCGGGACAGGGTCCTACAATGAGCAGTTCTTC
NA	TRBV11-2	TRBJ2-1	many	CASSLEYEQFF	TGTGCCAGCAGCTTAGAATATGAGCAGTTCTTC
NA	TRBV3-1	TRBJ2-3	many	CASSQGLWDTQYF	TGTGCCAGCAGCCAAGGACTATGGGATACGCAGTATTTT
NA	TRBV7-9	TRBJ2-7	NA	CASSLAQGGTYEQYF	TGTGCCAGCAGCCTGGCCCAGGGGGGTACCTACGAGCAGTACTTC
TRBD1	TRBV7-2	TRBJ2-1	many	CASRLTGTGSYNEQFF	TGTGCCAGCAGATTAACCGGGACAGGCTCCTACAATGAGCAGTTCTTC
NA	TRBV24-1	TRBJ2-3	NA	CATSDVTSSTDTQYF	TGTGCCACCAGTGATGTGACAAGCAGCACAGATACGCAGTATTTT
NA	TRBV15	TRBJ2-1	once	CATSMAVGIQYEQFF	TGTGCCACCAGCATGGCCGTCGGTATTCAGTACGAGCAGTTCTTC
NA	TRBV27	TRBJ2-3	many	CASSFIGGKTDTQYF	TGTGCCAGCAGTTTCATTGGGGGCAAGACAGATACGCAGTATTTT
TRBD1	TRBV29-1	TRBJ1-2	NA	CSVDKGAIGYTF	TGCAGCGTTGACAAGGGGGCGATCGGCTACACCTTC
NA	TRBV6-2/TRBV6-3	TRBJ2-7	many	CASSFQTEQYF	TGTGCCAGCAGTTTCCAGACAGAGCAGTACTTC
TRBD2	TRBV10-1	TRBJ2-1	NA	CASSSGTTCTNEQFF	TGCGCCAGCAGCTCCGGGACTACATGCACCAATGAGCAGTTCTTC
NA	TRBV6-1	TRBJ2-2	NA	CASGGGNTGELFF	TGTGCCAGCGGGGGGGGCAACACCGGGGAGCTGTTTTTT
NA	TRBV5-4	TRBJ2-7	many	CASSLEPRGYEQYF	TGTGCCAGCAGCTTGGAGCCCAGGGGCTACGAGCAGTACTTC
NA	TRBV6-2/TRBV6-3	TRBJ2-2	many	CASSLPAGELFF	TGTGCCAGCAGTCTGCCTGCCGGGGAGCTGTTTTTT
TRBD2	TRBV4-3	TRBJ2-7	few	CASSQELGTRSEQYF	TGCGCCAGCAGCCAAGAATTGGGGACTAGGTCCGAGCAGTACTTC
TRBD2	TRBV6-2/TRBV6-3	TRBJ2-5	many	CASSYIQLAGEETQYF	TGTGCCAGCAGTTACATTCAACTAGCGGGAGAGGAGACCCAGTACTTC
NA	TRBV7-9	TRBJ2-7	many	CASSPTAYEQYF	TGTGCCAGCAGCCCGACAGCTTACGAGCAGTACTTC
TRBD2	TRBV9	TRBJ2-7	few	CASSVVAGPYEQYF	TGTGCCAGCAGCGTAGTAGCGGGACCCTACGAGCAGTACTTC
TRBD1	TRBV28	TRBJ1-4	NA	CASSDRVTGEKLFF	TGTGCCAGCTCAGACAGGGTAACGGGTGAAAAACTGTTTTTT
NA	TRBV3-1	TRBJ1-1	many	CASSPPQGGTEAFF	TGTGCCAGCAGCCCCCCGCAGGGAGGGACTGAAGCTTTCTTT
NA	TRBV2	TRBJ2-5	many	CASRNYWYQETQYF	TGTGCCAGCCGAAATTATTGGTACCAAGAGACCCAGTACTTC
TRBD2	TRBV5-8	TRBJ2-2	NA	CASSPSSGTGSRELFF	TGTGCCAGCAGCCCATCTAGCGGGACGGGTTCCCGGGAGCTGTTTTTT
NA	TRBV9	TRBJ2-7	many	CASSVATGATEQYF	TGTGCCAGCAGCGTAGCTACGGGGGCGACCGAGCAGTACTTC
TRBD2	TRBV11-2	TRBJ2-7	many	CASRSTRTRKAHEQYF	TGTGCCAGCAGATCGACCAGGACTAGAAAAGCCCACGAGCAGTACTTC
NA	TRBV20-1	TRBJ2-5	many	CSARSRREETQYF	TGCAGTGCTAGAAGTCGACGGGAAGAGACCCAGTACTTC
NA	TRBV7-3	TRBJ2-2	few	CASSLKGPSTGELFF	TGTGCCAGCAGCTTAAAAGGACCATCTACCGGGGAGCTGTTTTTT
TRBD1	TRBV2	TRBJ1-5	many	CASSPTLDRGGQPQHF	TGTGCCAGCAGTCCGACCCTCGACAGGGGTGGTCAGCCCCAGCATTTT
NA	TRBV11-2	TRBJ2-1	many	CASSLLGPEQFF	TGTGCCAGCAGCTTATTGGGGCCTGAGCAGTTCTTC
TRBD2	TRBV28	TRBJ2-7	few	CASSAGGPLYEQYF	TGTGCCAGCAGTGCGGGAGGGCCTTTGTACGAGCAGTACTTC
NA	TRBV30	TRBJ1-1	many	CAWSVKGGRLTEAFF	TGTGCCTGGAGTGTAAAGGGGGGCCGTTTGACTGAAGCTTTCTTT